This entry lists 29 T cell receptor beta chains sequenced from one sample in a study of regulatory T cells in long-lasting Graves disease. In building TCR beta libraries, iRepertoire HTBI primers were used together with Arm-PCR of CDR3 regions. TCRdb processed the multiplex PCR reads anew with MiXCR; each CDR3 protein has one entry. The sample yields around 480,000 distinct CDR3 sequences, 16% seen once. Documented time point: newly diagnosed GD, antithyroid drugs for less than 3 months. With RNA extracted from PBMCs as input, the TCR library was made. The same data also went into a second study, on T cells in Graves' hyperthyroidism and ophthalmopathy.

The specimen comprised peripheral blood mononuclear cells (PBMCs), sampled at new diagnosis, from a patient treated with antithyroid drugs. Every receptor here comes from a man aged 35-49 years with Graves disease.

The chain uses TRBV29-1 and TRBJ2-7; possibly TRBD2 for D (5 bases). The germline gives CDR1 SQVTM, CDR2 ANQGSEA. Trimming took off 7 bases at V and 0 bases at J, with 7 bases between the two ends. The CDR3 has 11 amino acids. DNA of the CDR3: TGCAGCGGCACTAGCTCCTACGAGCAGTACTTC. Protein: CSGTSSYEQYF.

This CDR3 is CASSYSIGVMGSDTQYF. The DNA for the CDR3 is TGTGCCAGCAGTTACTCGATTGGGGTCATGGGATCAGATACGCAGTATTTT. The chain links TRBV6-2 or TRBV6-3 to TRBJ2-3, with D unclear. V dropped 0 bases and J dropped 4 bases, with 17 bases sitting between them. The CDR3 has 17 amino acids. The germline CDR1 and CDR2 sequences are MNHEY and SVGEGT.

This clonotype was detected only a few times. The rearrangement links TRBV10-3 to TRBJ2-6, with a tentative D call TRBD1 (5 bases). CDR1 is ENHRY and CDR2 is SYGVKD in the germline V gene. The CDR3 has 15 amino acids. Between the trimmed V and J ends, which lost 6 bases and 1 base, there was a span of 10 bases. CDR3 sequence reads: CAISARVSGANVLTF. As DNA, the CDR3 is TGTGCCATCAGCGCCAGGGTTTCTGGGGCCAACGTCCTGACTTTC.

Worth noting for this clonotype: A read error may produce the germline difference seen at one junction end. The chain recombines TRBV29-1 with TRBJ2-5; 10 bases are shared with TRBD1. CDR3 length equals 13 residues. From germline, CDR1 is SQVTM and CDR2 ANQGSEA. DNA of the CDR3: TGCAACGTTGAAGGGACAGGGGAGGAGACCCAGTACTTC. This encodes CNVEGTGEETQYF. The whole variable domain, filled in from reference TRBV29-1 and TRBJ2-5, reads SAVISQKPSRDICQRGTSLTIQCQVDSQVTMMFWYRQQPGQSLTLIATANQGSEATYESGFVIDKFPISRPNLTFSTLTVSNMSPEDSSIYLCNVEGTGEETQYFGPGTRLLVL.

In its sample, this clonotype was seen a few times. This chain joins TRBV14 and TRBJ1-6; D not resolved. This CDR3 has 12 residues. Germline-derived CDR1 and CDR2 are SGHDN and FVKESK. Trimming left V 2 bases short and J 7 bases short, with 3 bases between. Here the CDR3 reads CASSQWNSPLHF. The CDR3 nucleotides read TGTGCCAGCAGCCAATGGAATTCACCCCTCCACTTT.

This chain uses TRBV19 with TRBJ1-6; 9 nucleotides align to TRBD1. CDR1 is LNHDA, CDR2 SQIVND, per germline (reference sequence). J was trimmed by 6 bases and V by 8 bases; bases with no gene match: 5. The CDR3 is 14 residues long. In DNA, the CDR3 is TGTGCCAGTTCCCGACAGGGGGGTAATTCACCCCTCCACTTT. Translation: CASSRQGGNSPLHF.

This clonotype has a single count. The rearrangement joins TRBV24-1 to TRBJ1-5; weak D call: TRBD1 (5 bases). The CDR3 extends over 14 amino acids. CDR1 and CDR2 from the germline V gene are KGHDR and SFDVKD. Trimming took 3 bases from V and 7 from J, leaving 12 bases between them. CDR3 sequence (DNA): TGTGCCACCAGTGATCCCGTCAGGGACCAGCCCCAGCATTTT. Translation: CATSDPVRDQPQHF.

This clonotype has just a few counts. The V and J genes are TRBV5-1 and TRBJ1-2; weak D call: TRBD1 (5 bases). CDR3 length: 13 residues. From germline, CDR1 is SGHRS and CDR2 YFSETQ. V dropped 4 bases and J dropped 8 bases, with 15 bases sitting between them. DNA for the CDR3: TGCGCCAGCAGCCCCTGGCAGGGAGGAGGCTACACCTTC. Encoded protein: CASSPWQGGGYTF.

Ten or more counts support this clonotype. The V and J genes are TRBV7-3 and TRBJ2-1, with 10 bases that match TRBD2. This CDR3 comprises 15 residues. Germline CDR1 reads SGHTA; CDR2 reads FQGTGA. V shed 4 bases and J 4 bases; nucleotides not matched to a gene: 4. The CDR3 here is CASSYQAGGYNEQFF. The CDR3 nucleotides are TGTGCCAGCAGCTACCAAGCGGGAGGGTACAATGAGCAGTTCTTC.

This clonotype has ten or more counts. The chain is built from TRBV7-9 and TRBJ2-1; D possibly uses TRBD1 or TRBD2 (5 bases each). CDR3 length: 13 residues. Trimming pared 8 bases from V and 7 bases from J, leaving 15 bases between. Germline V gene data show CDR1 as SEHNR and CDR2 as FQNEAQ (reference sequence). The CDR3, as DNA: TGTGCCAGCGGCAAAGGGACGGGGAATGAGCAGTTCTTC. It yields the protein CASGKGTGNEQFF.

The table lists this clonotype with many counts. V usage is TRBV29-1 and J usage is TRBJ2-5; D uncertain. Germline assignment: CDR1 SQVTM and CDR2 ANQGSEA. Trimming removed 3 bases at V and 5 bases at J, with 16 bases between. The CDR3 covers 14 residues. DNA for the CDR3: TGCAGCGTTGAGCCGGCCAGAACTCGGGAGACCCAGTACTTC. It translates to CSVEPARTRETQYF.

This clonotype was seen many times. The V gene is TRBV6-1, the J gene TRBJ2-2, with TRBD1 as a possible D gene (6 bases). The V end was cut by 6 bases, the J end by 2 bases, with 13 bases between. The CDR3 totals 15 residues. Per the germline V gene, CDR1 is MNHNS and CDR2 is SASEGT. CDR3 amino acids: CASRVWTDNTGELFF. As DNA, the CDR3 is TGTGCCAGCAGGGTATGGACAGATAACACCGGGGAGCTGTTTTTT.

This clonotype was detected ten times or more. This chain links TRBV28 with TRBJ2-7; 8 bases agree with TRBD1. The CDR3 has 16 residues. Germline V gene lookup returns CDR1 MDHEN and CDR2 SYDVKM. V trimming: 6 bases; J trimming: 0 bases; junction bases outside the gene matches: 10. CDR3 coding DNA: TGTGCCAGCAGATCAGCAGGGGGCAGGGTCTCCTACGAGCAGTACTTC. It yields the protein CASRSAGGRVSYEQYF.

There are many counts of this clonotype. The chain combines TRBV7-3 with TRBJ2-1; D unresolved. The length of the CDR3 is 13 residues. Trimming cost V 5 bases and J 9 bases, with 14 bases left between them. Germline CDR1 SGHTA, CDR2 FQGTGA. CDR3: CASSGRGDLEQFF. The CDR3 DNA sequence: TGTGCCAGCAGCGGCCGTGGAGACCTTGAGCAGTTCTTC.

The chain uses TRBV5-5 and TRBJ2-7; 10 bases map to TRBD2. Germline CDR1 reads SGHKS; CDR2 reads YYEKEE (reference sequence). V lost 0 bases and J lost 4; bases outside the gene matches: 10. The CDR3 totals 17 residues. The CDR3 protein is CASSLATWPSGSYEQYF. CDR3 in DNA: TGTGCCAGCAGCTTGGCCACTTGGCCTAGCGGGAGTTACGAGCAGTACTTC.

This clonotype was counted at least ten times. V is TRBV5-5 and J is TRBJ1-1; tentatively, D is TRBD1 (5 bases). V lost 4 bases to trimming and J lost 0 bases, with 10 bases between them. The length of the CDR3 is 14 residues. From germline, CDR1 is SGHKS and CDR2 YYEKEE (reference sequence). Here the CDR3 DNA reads TGTGCCAGCAGCCTACAGGTAATGAACACTGAAGCTTTCTTT. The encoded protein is CASSLQVMNTEAFF.

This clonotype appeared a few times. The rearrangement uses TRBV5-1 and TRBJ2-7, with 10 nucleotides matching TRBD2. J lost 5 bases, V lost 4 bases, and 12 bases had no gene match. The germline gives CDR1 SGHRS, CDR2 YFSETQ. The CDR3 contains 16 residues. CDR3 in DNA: TGCGCCAGCAGCCCGGAGGGGCTAGCGGGAGTAAACGAGCAGTACTTC. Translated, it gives CASSPEGLAGVNEQYF.

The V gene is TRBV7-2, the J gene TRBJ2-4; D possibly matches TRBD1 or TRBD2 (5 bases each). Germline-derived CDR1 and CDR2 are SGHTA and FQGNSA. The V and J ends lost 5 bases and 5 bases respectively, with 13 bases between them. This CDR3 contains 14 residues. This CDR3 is CASSPSGTENIQYF. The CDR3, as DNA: TGTGCCAGCAGCCCGTCCGGGACGGAAAACATTCAGTACTTC. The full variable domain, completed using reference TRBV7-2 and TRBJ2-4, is GAGVSQSPSNKVTEKGKDVELRCDPISGHTALYWYRQSLGQGLEFLIYFQGNSAPDKSGLPSDRFSAERTGGSVSTLTIQRTQQEDSAVYLCASSPSGTENIQYFGAGTRLSVL.

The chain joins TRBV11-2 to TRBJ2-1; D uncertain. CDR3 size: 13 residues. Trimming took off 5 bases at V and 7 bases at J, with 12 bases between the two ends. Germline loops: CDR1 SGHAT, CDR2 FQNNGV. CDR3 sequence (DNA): TGTGCCAGCAGCACGCGATGGGGAAATGAGCAGTTCTTC. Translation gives CASSTRWGNEQFF.

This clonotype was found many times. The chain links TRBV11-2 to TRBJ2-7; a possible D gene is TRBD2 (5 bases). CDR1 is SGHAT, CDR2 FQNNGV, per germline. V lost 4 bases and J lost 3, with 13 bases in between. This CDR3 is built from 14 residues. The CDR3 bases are TGTGCCAGCAGCTCACGAGGGAACCACTACGAGCAGTACTTC. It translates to CASSSRGNHYEQYF.

CDR3 sequence (DNA): TGTGCCACCAGTGATTCCTGGGGGAGAGCAGATACGCAGTATTTT. It codes for CATSDSWGRADTQYF. The V call is TRBV24-1, the J call TRBJ2-3; D is possibly TRBD1 or TRBD2 (5 bases each). CDR1 is KGHDR, CDR2 SFDVKD, per germline. The CDR3 spans 15 residues. V was trimmed by 2 bases and J by 4 bases, leaving 12 bases between them.

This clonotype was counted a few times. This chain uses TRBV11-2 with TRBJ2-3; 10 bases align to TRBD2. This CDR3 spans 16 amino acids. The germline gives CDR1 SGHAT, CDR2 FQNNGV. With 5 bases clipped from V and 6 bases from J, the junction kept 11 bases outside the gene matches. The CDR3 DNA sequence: TGTGCCAGCAGCCCGGGGTCAGCGGGAGGGTTGGATACGCAGTATTTT. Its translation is CASSPGSAGGLDTQYF.

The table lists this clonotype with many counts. In nucleotides, the CDR3 is TGTGCCAGCAGTTACCGGGGGCAGGGACGATCCTACGAGCAGTACTTC. This codes for CASSYRGQGRSYEQYF. The chain carries TRBV28 and TRBJ2-7; D may be TRBD1 or TRBD2 (6 bases each). This CDR3 is built from 16 residues. V was trimmed by 4 bases and J by 1 base, leaving 17 bases between them. Germline lookup yields CDR1 MDHEN and CDR2 SYDVKM.

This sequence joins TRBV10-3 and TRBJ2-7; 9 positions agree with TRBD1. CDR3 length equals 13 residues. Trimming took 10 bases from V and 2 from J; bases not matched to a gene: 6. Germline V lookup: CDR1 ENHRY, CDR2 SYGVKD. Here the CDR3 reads CATLGQGPYEQYF. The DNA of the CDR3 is TGTGCCACCCTGGGACAGGGACCCTACGAGCAGTACTTC.

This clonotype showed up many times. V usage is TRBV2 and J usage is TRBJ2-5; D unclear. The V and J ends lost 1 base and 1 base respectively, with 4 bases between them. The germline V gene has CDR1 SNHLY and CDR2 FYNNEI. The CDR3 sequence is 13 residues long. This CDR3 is CASSEGFQETQYF. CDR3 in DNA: TGTGCCAGCAGTGAAGGTTTCCAAGAGACCCAGTACTTC.

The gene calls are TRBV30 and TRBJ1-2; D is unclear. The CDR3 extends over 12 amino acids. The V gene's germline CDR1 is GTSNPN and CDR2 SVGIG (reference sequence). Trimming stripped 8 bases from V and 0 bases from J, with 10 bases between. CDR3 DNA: TGTGCCCGCTACAGCCCTAACTATGGCTACACCTTC. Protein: CARYSPNYGYTF.

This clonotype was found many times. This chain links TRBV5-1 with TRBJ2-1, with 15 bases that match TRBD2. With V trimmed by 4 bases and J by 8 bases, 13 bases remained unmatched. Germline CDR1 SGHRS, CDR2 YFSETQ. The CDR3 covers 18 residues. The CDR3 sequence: CASSPRTSGRVRGDEQFF. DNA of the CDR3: TGCGCCAGCAGCCCCAGGACTAGCGGGAGGGTTCGAGGGGATGAGCAGTTCTTC.

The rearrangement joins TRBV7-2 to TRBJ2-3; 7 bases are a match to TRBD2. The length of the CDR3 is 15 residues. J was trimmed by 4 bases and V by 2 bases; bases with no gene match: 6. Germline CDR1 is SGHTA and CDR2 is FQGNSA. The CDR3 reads CASSLSGGSADTQYF. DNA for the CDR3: TGTGCCAGCAGCTTATCGGGCGGGAGCGCAGATACGCAGTATTTT.

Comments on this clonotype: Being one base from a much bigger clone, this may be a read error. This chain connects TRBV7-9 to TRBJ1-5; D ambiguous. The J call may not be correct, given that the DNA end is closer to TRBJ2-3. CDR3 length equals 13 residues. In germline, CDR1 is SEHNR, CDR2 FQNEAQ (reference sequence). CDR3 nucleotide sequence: TGTGCCAGCAGCTTAGATCAAGGTCAGCCCCAGTATTTT. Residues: CASSLDQGQPQYF.